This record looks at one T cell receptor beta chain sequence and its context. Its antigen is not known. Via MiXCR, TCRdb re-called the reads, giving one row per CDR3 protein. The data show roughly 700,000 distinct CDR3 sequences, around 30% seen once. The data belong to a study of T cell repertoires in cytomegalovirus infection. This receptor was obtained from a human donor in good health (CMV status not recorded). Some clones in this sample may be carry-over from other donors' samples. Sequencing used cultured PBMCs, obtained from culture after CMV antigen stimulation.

The CDR3 sequence: CAISETGLNNYGYTF. In DNA form, the CDR3 reads TGTGCCATCAGTGAGACAGGACTCAATAACTATGGCTACACCTTC. The chain combines TRBV10-3 with TRBJ1-2, with D perhaps matching TRBD1 (5 bases). This CDR3 contains 15 residues. CDR1 is ENHRY and CDR2 is SYGVKD in the germline V gene. Trimming took off 2 bases at V and 1 base at J, with 11 bases between the two ends.